This T cell receptor (beta chain) was sequenced in a study of patients and donors after allogeneic stem cell transplantation. TCRdb fed the RT-PCR reads into MiXCR, producing one record per CDR3 protein. The sample has around 160,000 distinct CDR3 sequences, over 25% seen once. J gave up 4 bases and V 4 bases, and 8 bases lay outside the gene matches. Germline V lookup: CDR1 MNHEY, CDR2 SMNVEV (reference sequence). The CDR3 consists of 15 residues. Sequencing was carried out using blood, either unsorted or a sorted T cell fraction (not recorded which). The chain carries TRBV27 and TRBJ2-7, with 9 bases aligning to TRBD1. This clonotype was sampled from a human donor who was either an allogeneic HSCT recipient or a stem cell or donor lymphocyte infusion donor (not recorded which). It is not recorded whose cells these are; they may come from a transplant donor. The DNA for the CDR3 is TGTGCCAGCAGTTCCTTACAGGGGGCTAGATACGAGCAGTACTTC. Its translation: CASSSLQGARYEQYF.